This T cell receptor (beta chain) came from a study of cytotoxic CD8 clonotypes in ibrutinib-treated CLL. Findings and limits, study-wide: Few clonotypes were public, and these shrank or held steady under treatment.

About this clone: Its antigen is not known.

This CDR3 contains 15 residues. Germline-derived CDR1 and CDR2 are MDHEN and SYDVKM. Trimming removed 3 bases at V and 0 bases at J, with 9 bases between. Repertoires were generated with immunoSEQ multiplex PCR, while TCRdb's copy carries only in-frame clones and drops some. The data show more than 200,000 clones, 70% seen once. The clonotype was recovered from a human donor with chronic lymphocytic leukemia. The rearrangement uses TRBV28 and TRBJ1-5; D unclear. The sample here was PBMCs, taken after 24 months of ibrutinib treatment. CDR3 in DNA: TGTGCCAGCAGTTTTATCAATTTTAGCAATCAGCCCCAGCATTTT. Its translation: CASSFINFSNQPQHF.